This section outlines one T cell receptor (beta chain) sequence together with its context. The antigen is unknown. The sample is drawn from a study of T cell responses to AZD1222 COVID-19 vaccine. The study, taken as a whole, reports: Most donors were white British and more were female, and clonal diversity was possibly underestimated. Among those given AZD1222, only five or six were seropositive at baseline. Vaccine-associated CD4 TCRs ranged over spike, dominating at 160-218 and 743-854. Variant regions that are unmutated are reportedly the target of nearly half of spike-specific TCRs.

The table came from immunoSEQ multiplex PCR; TCRdb's copy has only in-frame clones and leaves some out. This sample has some 180,000 clones, with about nine tenths found just once. The junction had 4 bases not matched to a gene; V was cut back by 1 base and J by 3 bases. The CDR3 is 15 amino acids. Germline assignment: CDR1 LNHNV and CDR2 YYDKDF (reference sequence). The V and J genes are TRBV15 and TRBJ1-2, with TRBD1 matching 8 bases. Material: peripheral blood, obtained on day 0 of AZD1222 vaccination. The clonotype was recovered from an adult in good health. In nucleotides, the CDR3 is TGTGCCACCAGCAGAGGGACAGGGACGTACTATGGCTACACCTTC. This translates into CATSRGTGTYYGYTF.